A single sample gave rise to the 17 T cell receptor beta chains below, sequenced in a study of OX40 agonist ivuxolimab in advanced cancers. Libraries were prepared by immunoSEQ multiplex PCR; TCRdb keeps only in-frame clonotypes and omits some of them. This table has tens of thousands of clones, roughly 80% appearing once. The material sequenced was CD4+ or CD8+ T cells sorted from blood, taken in a trial of the OX40 agonist ivuxolimab. These receptors originate from an adult with an advanced solid tumor such as melanoma, head and neck, liver or kidney cancer.

The genes are TRBV18 and TRBJ1-1; the match to TRBD1 covers 8 bases. The CDR3 totals 19 residues. V gave up 4 bases and J gave up 1 base; unmatched junction bases: 17. CDR1 KGHSH and CDR2 LQKENI come from the germline V gene. The CDR3 bases are TGTGCCAGCTCACTTAAAAGCGGACAGGGTCCCCTCTCGAACACTGAAGCTTTCTTT. Its translation is CASSLKSGQGPLSNTEAFF.

This clone was counted once. This chain connects TRBV14 to TRBJ2-2, with 12 positions matching TRBD2. With V trimmed by 4 bases and J by 0 bases, 3 bases remained unmatched. The CDR3 loop spans 17 amino acids. Germline CDR1 and CDR2: SGHDN and FVKESK. The CDR3, as DNA: TGTGCCAGCAGCCCCCTAGCGGGGGGGCCGAACACCGGGGAGCTGTTTTTT. Translation: CASSPLAGGPNTGELFF.

J is TRBJ2-6 and V is TRBV7-2; D gene unclear. V was pared by 7 bases and J by 0 bases, with 7 bases between. Germline CDR1 is SGHTA and CDR2 is FQGNSA. The CDR3 extends over 14 amino acids. This CDR3 is CASTKGSGANVLTF. DNA for the CDR3: TGTGCCAGCACGAAGGGCTCTGGGGCCAACGTCCTGACTTTC.

This sequence joins TRBV4-1 and TRBJ1-1; D may be TRBD1 (5 bases). The germline gives CDR1 MGHRA, CDR2 YSYEKL. V dropped 1 base and J dropped 10 bases, with 19 bases sitting between them. There are 15 residues in the CDR3. CDR3 region: CASSQGVGPGIGAFF. The CDR3 region has the DNA TGCGCCAGCAGCCAAGGGGTGGGACCGGGAATTGGAGCTTTCTTT.

The chain combines TRBV10-1 with TRBJ2-2; 10 bases agree with TRBD1. The V gene end was trimmed by 6 bases and the J gene end by 7 bases; junction bases not matched to a gene: 5. There are 14 residues in the CDR3. Germline loops: CDR1 WNHNN, CDR2 SYGVQD (reference sequence). The CDR3 sequence is CASSLDRGIGELFF. As DNA, the CDR3 is TGCGCCAGCAGCCTGGACAGGGGGATCGGGGAGCTGTTTTTT.

The sample holds one count of this clone. The chain recombines TRBV5-4 with TRBJ1-2; a weak D match, TRBD1 (6 bases). This CDR3 is 13 amino acids long. Germline V gives CDR1 SGHNT, CDR2 YYREEE (reference sequence). With 4 bases removed from V and 9 bases from J, the gap between germline ends came to 16 bases. CDR3 DNA: TGTGCCAGCAGCCAAGTAGGGGGGAGGAGCTACACCTTC. Amino acid sequence: CASSQVGGRSYTF.

This chain joins TRBV5-1 and TRBJ2-2; TRBD2 agrees at 9 bases. The J segment lost 3 bases and the V segment lost 1 base, leaving 10 bases of the junction unmatched. The CDR3 is made up of 18 amino acids. Per the germline V gene, CDR1 is SGHRS and CDR2 is YFSETQ. CDR3 sequence: CASSLKGASGMYTGELFF. For the CDR3, the DNA is TGCGCCAGCAGCTTGAAGGGGGCTAGCGGGATGTACACCGGGGAGCTGTTTTTT.

The CDR3 reads CASSLGAGSGNTIYF. The CDR3 DNA is TGTGCCAGCAGCTTAGGGGCGGGCTCTGGAAACACCATATATTTT. The J gene is TRBJ1-3, the V gene TRBV7-6, with D unresolved. This CDR3 is 15 amino acids long. The germline V gene has CDR1 SGHVS and CDR2 FNYEAQ. V shed 1 base and J shed 0 bases, with 7 bases lying between them.

The chain employs TRBV10-2 and TRBJ2-1; D call uncertain. The CDR3 contains 13 residues. V was pared by 0 bases and J by 7 bases, with 7 bases between. Looked up from germline, CDR1 is WSHSY and CDR2 is SAAADI. CDR3 nucleotides: TGCGCCAGCAGTGAGTCGGTAGGGAATGAGCAGTTCTTC. Protein: CASSESVGNEQFF.

This chain connects TRBV6-6 to TRBJ2-1; TRBD1 agrees at 7 bases. The germline V gene encodes CDR1 MNHNY and CDR2 SVGAGI (reference sequence). V trimming: 1 base; J trimming: 5 bases; junction bases outside the gene matches: 8. CDR3 length: 16 amino acids. The CDR3: CASSYWKGQVDNEQFF. CDR3 nucleotide sequence: TGTGCCAGCAGTTACTGGAAAGGACAGGTTGACAATGAGCAGTTCTTC.

The chain joins TRBV28 to TRBJ2-2, with D possibly being TRBD1 (6 bases). This CDR3 comprises 14 residues. The germline V and J ends were trimmed by 6 bases and 6 bases, with 14 bases remaining between them. Germline-derived CDR1 and CDR2 are MDHEN and SYDVKM. CDR3 sequence reads: CASRPTGGAGELFF. DNA of the CDR3: TGTGCCAGCAGGCCGACAGGTGGGGCCGGGGAGCTGTTTTTT.

This sequence joins TRBV4-1 and TRBJ1-4; 7 positions agree with TRBD1. Trimming removed 2 bases from V and 8 bases from J; junction bases left unmatched: 11. CDR3 size: 16 residues. Germline lookup yields CDR1 MGHRA and CDR2 YSYEKL. CDR3 bases: TGCGCCAGCAGCCAACCATACAGGGGCAATAGCGAAAAACTGTTTTTT. It encodes CASSQPYRGNSEKLFF.

CDR3 DNA: TGTGCCAGCAGCCCCCCTCGCCGGGATACGCAGTATTTT. Protein: CASSPPRRDTQYF. The chain employs TRBV11-3 and TRBJ2-3, with D uncertain. The CDR3 runs 13 residues. V lost 5 bases, J lost 6 bases, and 12 bases lay in between. Germline V CDR1 and CDR2: SGHNT, YENEEA.

The chain employs TRBV6-1 and TRBJ1-2; 8 bases fit TRBD1. Per the germline V gene, CDR1 is MNHNS and CDR2 is SASEGT. The CDR3 contains 15 residues. The V gene end was trimmed by 3 bases and the J gene end by 8 bases; junction bases not matched to a gene: 11. CDR3 bases: TGTGCCAGCAGTGAGTTACAGGGGGATGCACGCGGCTACACCTTC. Protein: CASSELQGDARGYTF.

The chain is built from TRBV28 and TRBJ2-1; D gene unclear. Deletions cut 3 bases from V and 13 bases from J, with 19 bases between. The V gene's germline CDR1 is MDHEN and CDR2 SYDVKM. The CDR3 consists of 14 residues. For the CDR3, the DNA is TGTGCCAGCAGTTTGGAACAGTCGGGTCAGTTCCAGTTCTTC. Its translation is CASSLEQSGQFQFF. The full variable domain, in which reference TRBV28 and TRBJ2-1 provide the parts outside the CDR3, is DVKVTQSSRYLVKRTGEKVFLECVQDMDHENMFWYRQDPGLGLRLIYFSYDVKMKEKGDIPEGYSVSREKKERFSLILESASTNQTSMYLCASSLEQSGQFQFFGPGTRLTVL.

In its sample, this clone was seen a few times. This chain joins TRBV10-1 and TRBJ2-2; tentatively, D is TRBD2 (5 bases). The V gene's germline CDR1 is WNHNN and CDR2 SYGVQD (reference sequence). CDR3 size: 14 residues. The V end was cut by 6 bases, the J end by 5 bases, with 13 bases between. CDR3 residues: CASSVRSGTGELFF. In DNA, the CDR3 is TGCGCCAGCAGCGTCCGGTCGGGGACCGGGGAGCTGTTTTTT.

The chain recombines TRBV5-1 with TRBJ2-3; D gene ambiguous. The CDR3 spans 15 residues. CDR1 SGHRS and CDR2 YFSETQ come from the germline V gene. V lost 0 bases, J lost 2 bases, and 10 bases lay in between. The CDR3 bases are TGCGCCAGCAGCTTGGAGGCGTGGAACACAGATACGCAGTATTTT. It encodes CASSLEAWNTDTQYF.